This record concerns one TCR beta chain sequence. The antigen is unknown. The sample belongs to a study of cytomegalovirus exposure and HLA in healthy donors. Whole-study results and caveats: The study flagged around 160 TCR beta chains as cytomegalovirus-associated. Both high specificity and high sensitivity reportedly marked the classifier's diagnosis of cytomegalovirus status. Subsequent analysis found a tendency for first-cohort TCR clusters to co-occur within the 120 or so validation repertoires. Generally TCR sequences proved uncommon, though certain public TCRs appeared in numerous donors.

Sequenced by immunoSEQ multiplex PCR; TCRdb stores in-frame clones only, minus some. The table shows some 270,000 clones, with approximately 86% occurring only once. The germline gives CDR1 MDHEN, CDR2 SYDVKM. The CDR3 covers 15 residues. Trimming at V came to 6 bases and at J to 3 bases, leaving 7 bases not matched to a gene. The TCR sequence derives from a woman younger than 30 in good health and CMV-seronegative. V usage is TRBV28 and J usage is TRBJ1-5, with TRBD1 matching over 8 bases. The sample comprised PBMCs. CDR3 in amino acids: CASRRTGRLNQPQHF. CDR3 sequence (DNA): TGTGCCAGCAGGCGGACAGGGCGTCTCAATCAGCCCCAGCATTTT. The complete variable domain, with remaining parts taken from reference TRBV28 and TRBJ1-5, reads DVKVTQSSRYLVKRTGEKVFLECVQDMDHENMFWYRQDPGLGLRLIYFSYDVKMKEKGDIPEGYSVSREKKERFSLILESASTNQTSMYLCASRRTGRLNQPQHFGDGTRLSIL.